This section outlines one T cell receptor (beta chain) sequence together with its context. The CDR3 covers 14 residues. V was clipped by 5 bases and J by 3 bases; unmatched bases: 3. CDR1 and CDR2 (germline): MNHEY, SVGEGT. These data come from a study of blood T cell repertoires in COVID-19. Original processing notes: Counts of nucleated cells, estimated from reference gene primer amplification, were obtained. Measured with immunoSEQ multiplex PCR; TCRdb has only the in-frame clones, and not every one. D and trimming come from the DNA, and the V and J calls and clone size come from that table. The sample contains 100,000 to 150,000 clones, about 81% of which appear only once.

Sequenced: peripheral blood. The sequence was collected from an elderly woman with acute or convalescent COVID-19. The chain couples TRBV6-2 or TRBV6-3 to TRBJ2-2, with TRBD2 matching over 7 bases. The CDR3 coding sequence is TGTGCCAGCAGTAGCGGGACGGACACCGGGGAGCTGTTTTTT. Protein sequence: CASSSGTDTGELFF.